This T cell receptor beta chain was identified during a study of cytomegalovirus exposure and HLA in healthy donors (dated by TCRdb to 2017 to 2019). For the wider study: In an earlier analysis of approximately 500 of the donors, 250 to 300 Gb of sequence data and roughly 100 million unique TCR beta sequences from 150 million to 200 million T cells were reported. An early release covering 500 to 750 HLA-typed donors comprised 300 to 350 gigabases of sequencing data and roughly 86 million unique TCR sequences. The genetic ancestry cluster associated with self-reported Caucasian donors included about four fifths of the roughly 400 genotyped donors. The aim of the study was to test whether cataloging public T cell receptors could identify signatures of past pathogen exposure. The T cell repertoires of some 700 subjects were profiled by immunosequencing and related to cytomegalovirus serostatus. Besides the first cohort of hundreds of subjects, a separate validation cohort made up of over 100 different subjects was used. To predict cytomegalovirus infection status, the study brought together high-throughput TCR immunosequencing, statistical association of individual TCRs with disease status, and machine learning. To study patterns of TCR occurrence, a later analysis re-analyzed previously published TCR beta repertoires from more than 550 donors and added high-resolution HLA genotyping. In the later analysis, no new phenotypic data were used to find candidate immune exposures; instead, reliance was placed on TCR beta sequences and their occurrence across donors. An earlier analysis of roughly 600 of the donors used high-throughput TCR beta sequencing to judge whether each TCR beta V gene segment behaved as functional or pseudogenic. Donor age, sex, ethnicity and CMV serostatus were compiled together with the repertoire data. A later genetic analysis used genome-wide SNP genotypes for about 60% of the roughly 700 donors, treating that subset as a discovery cohort. All discovery cohort repertoires had been generated using a single sequencing platform. HLA typing included class I and class II loci at four-digit resolution. The number of donors typed differed by locus, with about 629-630 for A, B, C, DRB1 and DQB1, 522 for DQA1, 606 for DPA1, and around 450 for DPB1. Because of strong linkage in the cohort, a handful of DR-DQ haplotypes were treated as single units for association and clustering. Across 300 to 400 genotyped donors of the cohort, an average of roughly 250,000 unique TCR beta nucleotide sequences per donor were sequenced, and roughly a sixth of those sequences were non-productive.

The cohort comprised more than 550 healthy bone marrow donors. At the time of sampling, all cohort members were nominally healthy, though unrecorded immune exposures were likely present. The donor was CMV seronegative and belonged to the group of more than 300 seronegative cohort members. Every donor gave a peripheral blood sample, and the peripheral blood mononuclear cells from that sample were used for TCR beta sequencing. The Qiagen DNeasy Blood Extraction Kit was used to extract genomic DNA from the blood cell samples. Libraries were constructed by the immunoSEQ multiplex PCR assay. For the multiplex PCR, a mixture combining 60 forward primers for TCR Vbeta segments and 13 reverse primers for TCR Jbeta segments was used. A multiplex PCR assay on genomic DNA amplified the CDR3 region of rearranged TCR beta genes. The amplified TCR beta libraries were sequenced on the Illumina HiSeq System as 87-base-pair reads. As for the original processing: Across the 600 to 700 repertoires, a later analysis counted 80 million or so unique TCR beta chains, some 11 million of which were shared by at least two donors. To remove PCR and sequencing errors, raw reads were error-corrected and collapsed into unique sequences using a nearest-neighbor algorithm that merged closely related sequences. CDR3 sequences were aligned to IMGT reference sequences to assign V, D and J gene segments. For a sequence to be retained, a match of at least six nucleotides to both a V gene segment and a J gene segment was required. Rearrangements were classified as productive when the CDR3 lacked stop codons and remained in frame with V and J, and all other rearrangements were classified as non-productive. Following IMGT convention, CDR3 was defined as the stretch from the second conserved V-encoded cysteine up to the conserved J-encoded phenylalanine. Sequences without an unambiguous match to a single V gene segment were excluded from the earlier analysis of a few hundred of the donors. An earlier analysis of fewer than 750 of the donors classified V segments as functional when productive rearrangements were above 56.7% and as segregating when the standard deviation between donors was above 5%. To diagnose cytomegalovirus status from the catalog of TCR beta chain sequences, a statistical classification framework was built. V and J gene assignment, in a later analysis, came from comparing TCR nucleotide sequences with IMGT/GENE-DB human TR gene sequences. A later analysis assigned CDR3 sequences and most-parsimonious VDJ recombination scenarios with the TCRdist pipeline. In a later analysis, each TCR beta chain was defined by its CDR3 amino acid sequence together with its V-gene family, and reads without a unique V-gene family were excluded. In a later analysis, nearly 600 highly shared, low-generation-probability nucleotide sequences were removed to address suspected cross-contamination and a sequencing artifact. For each public chain, a later analysis derived a clonal expansion index from normalized ranks of inferred template counts within each repertoire. In a later analysis, generation probabilities were computed using a VDJ recombination model fitted to out-of-frame rearrangements, and the results were checked against IGoR. Hypergeometric tests were used in a later analysis to score TCR-TCR, TCR-HLA and TCR-CMV co-occurrence, with a repertoire-size bias correction applied to the TCR pairs. In a later analysis, false discovery rates were estimated by permuting HLA or CMV assignments 20 times. In a later analysis, co-occurring TCRs were grouped with DBSCAN, and TCRdist sequence similarity was added when clustering was performed within HLA-allele-positive subsets. Repertoires with fewer than 30,000 or more than 120,000 public chains were left out of co-occurrence clustering, as were several repertoires with anomalous nucleotide sharing. TCRdb obtained this table from immuneACCESS and retained in-frame rearrangements with V and J assigned. These tables miss some clones; where compared with another copy, unresolved V genes account for less than half of the shortfall, and the remainder is unexplained. V, J and clone size derive from that table, while D and trimming were established from the DNA sequence. The table for this sample lists some 120,000 clones; roughly 81% of them were counted only once. The ten largest clones represent roughly 0.99% of the sample.

Comments on this clone: The target of this receptor is not known. The record has no base qualities; no much larger clone is one base away.

Per the germline V gene, SGHTA is the CDR1 and FQGNSA is the CDR2. The germline V and J ends show losses of 5 bases and 4 bases respectively, and no gene match explains 3 bases of the junction. The CDR3 has 14 amino acids, counting the end cysteine and phenylalanine. Just the 42-base CDR3 DNA is kept, in frame starting at base 1. Results and caveats for the whole study, not just this receptor: In a later analysis, the rate of TCR association differed among HLA loci, with DRB1 alleles having the most associated TCRs and HLA-C alleles having the fewest. Because HLA typing was unavailable for some donors at each locus, only the typed subset was used in association tests. Because counts were too low, approximately 18 rarely observed V segments, including chromosome 9 orphons, were excluded from the earlier analysis of roughly 580 of the donors. In an earlier analysis of around 600 of the donors, most TCR beta V segments were observed in productive rearrangements about 90% or about 30% of the time, broadly matching IMGT annotations. Several of the top co-occurrence clusters appeared to be linked to parvovirus B19, influenza, CMV and Epstein-Barr virus, according to a later analysis. Correlated functional status among segregating V segments might be attributable to linkage disequilibrium, but an unknown experimental factor could not be ruled out. Some IMGT-functional V segments, including TRBV6-2 and TRBV6-3, could not be distinguished by the 87-base-pair reads and were therefore excluded. A further reported finding was that TCR beta sequences accurately predicted the HLA-A and HLA-B alleles for most subjects in the first cohort. The authors suggested that the approach could potentially be extended to other disease states and immunological phenotypes. Compared with the approximately 700-donor mean, donors in an Asian-associated ancestry cluster had fewer N-insertions in productive TCRs, according to a later genetic analysis. The only immune exposure information available for the cohort was CMV serostatus. Most TCR sequences were seen in very few donors, while some public TCRs were found in many individuals. Three of the identified cytomegalovirus-associated TCR beta chains were confirmed in vitro to be specific for cytomegalovirus antigens. A group of highly shared sequence variants was considered likely to be a technical artifact of the sequencing pipeline. Compared with equally common non-associated chains, HLA-associated TCR beta chains in a later analysis were more clonally expanded and had lower generation probabilities. Assigning TCR associations to individual alleles was difficult when HLA alleles, especially DR and DQ, strongly co-occurred. At a false discovery rate of 0.05, a later analysis linked around 15,000 TCR beta sequences to specific HLA alleles. This cohort had only TCR beta chains sequenced, and the lack of alpha or paired-chain data limited which features could be detected. A later analysis found that most CMV-associated TCR beta chains appeared HLA-restricted, with HLA associations seemingly driven largely by CMV exposure. An association between a missense DCLRE1C variant and V-gene and J-gene trimming of TCR beta chains was found in a later genetic analysis and replicated in an independent cohort. The study listed approximately 160 TCR beta chains as associated with cytomegalovirus. Sequencing depth was assumed to be roughly uniform across donors in the presence/absence analyses, though that assumption may not hold. Cytomegalovirus status was reported to be diagnosed by the classifier with high specificity and sensitivity in both the original and validation cohorts.

Sequencing was done on a sample of PBMCs. The source of this sequence is a woman aged 25 to 39 in good health and CMV-seronegative. Rearrangement joined TRBV7-2 to TRBJ1-5, and 9 bases in between align with TRBD1. The DNA sequence is as follows: TGTGCCAGCAGCGAGGGACAGGGAAATCAGCCCCAGCATTTT. The translation is CASSEGQGNQPQHF.